Below are 16 T cell receptor beta chains sequenced from a single sample in a study of spatial heterogeneity in lung cancer. Whole-study results and caveats: Tumor mutation count correlated with how many alpha and beta TCRs expanded intratumorally.

MiXCR, applied by TCRdb to the 5' RACE reads, yields one record per CDR3 protein. The sample includes around 7,800 distinct CDR3 sequences, approximately 8% of them seen just once. Time point given: sample taken at primary tumor resection. Antigens of these TCRs are unknown. This material consisted of lung tumor tissue, taken at surgery. These receptors originate from a male donor with early-stage non-small cell lung cancer.

This clonotype was recorded only once. The V call is TRBV5-1, the J call TRBJ2-5, with 7 positions matching TRBD1. Germline loops: CDR1 SGHRS, CDR2 YFSETQ. The CDR3 extends over 13 amino acids. The V and J ends lost 4 bases and 1 base, in that order; junction bases with no gene match: 1. The CDR3 spells CASSQGVQETQYF. Here the CDR3 DNA reads TGCGCCAGCAGCCAGGGGGTCCAAGAGACCCAGTACTTC.

This clonotype is judged medium-sized (0.01 to 0.1%). The chain couples TRBV5-1 to TRBJ2-2; TRBD2 aligns across 11 bases. The CDR3 has 17 residues. Germline lookup yields CDR1 SGHRS and CDR2 YFSETQ. V shed 4 bases and J 6 bases; nucleotides not matched to a gene: 11. CDR3 protein: CASSTSGSGGVAGELFF. CDR3 coding DNA: TGCGCCAGCAGCACTAGCGGGAGCGGGGGCGTCGCCGGGGAGCTGTTTTTT.

This clonotype came up many times. This rearrangement joins TRBV7-2 to TRBJ2-2; D unresolved. Germline CDR1 SGHTA, CDR2 FQGNSA. The V end lost 1 base, the J end lost 6 bases, and 12 bases lay between the germline ends. The CDR3 is made up of 15 amino acids. The CDR3 region has the DNA TGTGCCAGCAGCTTAGGTTCACAAAATCCCGGGGAGCTGTTTTTT. It codes for CASSLGSQNPGELFF.

The chain combines TRBV12-3 or TRBV12-4 with TRBJ2-5; TRBD2 agrees at 10 bases. Trimming took 3 bases from V and 7 from J; bases not matched to a gene: 5. The CDR3 contains 14 residues. CDR3 protein: CASSFTSGKGTQYF. The CDR3, as DNA: TGTGCCAGCAGTTTCACTAGCGGGAAGGGGACCCAGTACTTC.

The chain links TRBV29-1 to TRBJ2-2; 11 bases align to TRBD2. The CDR3 consists of 13 residues. With 7 bases clipped from V and 3 bases from J, the junction kept 1 base outside the gene matches. Per the germline V gene, CDR1 is SQVTM and CDR2 is ANQGSEA. In DNA form, the CDR3 reads TGCAGCGCGGGACTAGCGGACACCGGGGAGCTGTTTTTT. This gives the protein CSAGLADTGELFF.

This clonotype was recorded many times. The CDR3 nucleotides read TGCAGTGCCCCCCCCCCAGGGGAGGCCCGGGGGGAGCAGTACTTC. Translated, it gives CSAPPPGEARGEQYF. This chain joins TRBV20-1 and TRBJ2-7; the D call may be TRBD1 or TRBD2 (6 bases each). V was clipped by 6 bases and J by 7 bases, with 25 bases between them. CDR1 DFQATT and CDR2 SNEGSKA come from the germline V gene (reference sequence). The CDR3 covers 15 residues.

Within the sample, this clonotype is medium-sized. The chain joins TRBV20-1 to TRBJ2-1; D is unresolved. CDR1 and CDR2 (germline): DFQATT, SNEGSKA (reference sequence). Trimming shortened V by 7 bases and J by 0 bases, and 22 bases separated the two germline ends. The CDR3 length is 17 residues. The CDR3 here is CSGRAIYGKSSYNEQFF. The CDR3 coding sequence is TGCAGTGGTCGAGCGATATACGGAAAGAGCTCCTACAATGAGCAGTTCTTC.

The J gene is TRBJ2-5, the V gene TRBV7-3; 9 nucleotides match TRBD2. Per the germline V gene, CDR1 is SGHTA and CDR2 is FQGTGA. The V and J ends lost 0 bases and 1 base, in that order; junction bases with no gene match: 3. The CDR3 spans 16 residues. CDR3 sequence (DNA): TGTGCCAGCAGCTTAACTGGTAGCGGGGGCCAAGAGACCCAGTACTTC. Amino acids: CASSLTGSGGQETQYF.

By its share, this clonotype is medium-sized (0.01 to 0.1%). The chain couples TRBV7-3 to TRBJ2-1; D remains unclear. This CDR3 region has 13 residues. Germline V CDR1 and CDR2: SGHTA, FQGTGA. With 6 bases removed from V and 9 bases from J, the gap between germline ends came to 15 bases. This chain's CDR3 is CASSSNMAGEQFF. The CDR3 coding sequence is TGTGCCAGCAGTTCTAACATGGCCGGTGAGCAGTTCTTC.

This clonotype is deemed medium-sized. CDR3: CATVDKSYGYTF. CDR3 bases: TGTGCCACTGTGGACAAGAGCTATGGCTACACCTTC. The chain is built from TRBV28 and TRBJ1-2; tentatively, D is TRBD1 (5 bases). The germline gives CDR1 MDHEN, CDR2 SYDVKM. Trimming removed 10 bases at V and 4 bases at J, with 13 bases between. The CDR3 is made up of 12 amino acids.

This clonotype is labeled as medium-sized. This sequence joins TRBV7-6 and TRBJ2-7, with TRBD2 matching over 10 bases. V dropped 1 base and J dropped 4; count of bases not matched to a gene: 4. This CDR3 contains 15 residues. Germline V lookup: CDR1 SGHVS, CDR2 FNYEAQ. Written as DNA, the CDR3 is TGTGCCAGCAGCTTAGAGGGACTAGCGAGTTACGAGCAGTACTTC. Translating gives CASSLEGLASYEQYF.

Within the sample, this clonotype is medium-sized. CDR3 coding DNA: TGTGCCAGCAGTTACTCGCGTGCGCTGAACACCGGGGAGCTGTTTTTT. It is translated as CASSYSRALNTGELFF. V is TRBV6-5 and J is TRBJ2-2; D not resolved. The CDR3 has 16 amino acids. The germline CDR1 and CDR2 sequences are MNHEY and SVGAGI. V lost 0 bases and J 1 base, leaving 9 bases between the germline ends.

This clonotype is labeled as medium-sized. The chain is built from TRBV5-1 and TRBJ2-6, with 7 positions matching TRBD2. CDR1 is SGHRS, CDR2 YFSETQ, per germline. The V and J ends lost 4 bases and 2 bases, in that order; junction bases with no gene match: 12. The CDR3 consists of 18 residues. The chain's CDR3 is CASSVFSGKTTGANVLTF. The CDR3, as DNA: TGCGCCAGCAGCGTATTCAGCGGGAAAACAACTGGGGCCAACGTCCTGACTTTC.

The table lists this clonotype with many counts. The V call is TRBV6-2 or TRBV6-3, the J call TRBJ2-1; 8 nucleotides align to TRBD2. Germline V CDR1 and CDR2: MNHEY, SVGEGT. The CDR3 length is 16 residues. V was pared by 6 bases and J by 1 base, with 8 bases of the junction left unmatched. The CDR3 sequence: CASSPSGRGSYNEQFF. As DNA, the CDR3 is TGTGCCAGCAGCCCGAGCGGGAGAGGGTCCTACAATGAGCAGTTCTTC.

By share of the sample, this clonotype is medium-sized. J is TRBJ2-7 and V is TRBV28, with D unresolved. Germline loops: CDR1 MDHEN, CDR2 SYDVKM. V lost 6 bases and J 0 bases, leaving 15 bases between the germline ends. The CDR3 sequence is 15 residues long. The CDR3 DNA is TGTGCCAGCAGGTCCGATGAGTTTCCCTCCTACGAGCAGTACTTC. As protein: CASRSDEFPSYEQYF.

By sample share, this clonotype is large. This rearrangement joins TRBV20-1 to TRBJ1-5; 8 bases are shared with TRBD1. CDR1 and CDR2 (germline): DFQATT, SNEGSKA (reference sequence). This CDR3 is built from 16 residues. V gave up 4 bases and J gave up 9 bases; unmatched junction bases: 17. In nucleotides, the CDR3 is TGCAGTGCTATTTCTGCCAGGGGGCGATTCTCTCGGCCCCAGCATTTT. The encoded protein is CSAISARGRFSRPQHF.